The text below deals with one T cell receptor beta chain. This entry is derived from a study of OX40 agonist ivuxolimab in advanced cancers. About the research overall: Dose-escalation patients suffered from hepatocellular carcinoma, melanoma, renal cell or head and neck cancer.

The method was immunoSEQ multiplex PCR; TCRdb's version includes in-frame clones alone and lacks a portion of them. This table has about 96,000 clones, about 90% appearing once. Material: CD4+ or CD8+ T cells sorted from blood, obtained in a trial of the OX40 agonist ivuxolimab. The receptor's source is an adult with an advanced solid tumor such as melanoma, head and neck, liver or kidney cancer.

CDR3 nucleotide sequence: TGTGCCAGCAGCTTGGGAGTAGCCCCCCAAGGGAACAATGAGCAGTTCTTC. The encoded protein is CASSLGVAPQGNNEQFF. The rearrangement joins TRBV5-4 to TRBJ2-1; D remains unclear. The germline CDR1 and CDR2 sequences are SGHNT and YYREEE (reference sequence). Trimming left V 0 bases short and J 5 bases short, with 18 bases between. The CDR3 is made up of 17 amino acids.